The clone carrying this TCR beta chain occurred once. The V segment lost 3 bases and the J segment 4 bases; nucleotides outside the gene matches: 2. There are 13 residues in the CDR3. The source of the sample is a study of blood T cell repertoires in COVID-19. Study-wide context: The United States, Italy and Spain were the sources of the acute and convalescent COVID-19 samples. In each case, the material was cDNA or gDNA derived from T cells, B-cell-depleted T cells, or PBMCs.

Per the authors' pipeline: How many nucleated cells were present was estimated from reference gene primer amplification. Generated by immunoSEQ multiplex PCR, the TCRdb table keeps only in-frame clones and is missing some. V and J calls and clone size are those listed in that table; D and trimming were worked out from the DNA. The sample yields around 140,000 clones, about 91% seen once. The rearrangement joins TRBV12-3 or TRBV12-4 to TRBJ2-5; 7 bases agree with TRBD2. The sequenced material came from peripheral blood. The sequence was collected from a human donor in a cohort sampled during active COVID-19. Here the CDR3 reads CASSLGGLETQYF. Here the CDR3 DNA reads TGTGCCAGCAGTTTGGGAGGGTTAGAGACCCAGTACTTC.